This T cell receptor beta chain was recorded in a study of post-analysis software for immune sequencing data. Across the study: Disease courses included relapsing-remitting, secondary progressive and progressive-relapsing multiple sclerosis. Overall study results and limits: Compared against controls, patients with multiple sclerosis displayed significantly lower normalized Chao1 diversity. Five or six TRBV segments, TRBV5-6, TRBV5-1 and TRBV20-1 among them, were found more frequent in patients than controls. F measure clustering grouped samples strongly by preparation batch.

Trimming cost V 6 bases and J 1 base, with 9 bases left between them. This CDR3 spans 12 amino acids. Per the germline V gene, CDR1 is SQVTM and CDR2 is ANQGSEA. The authors incorporated unique molecular identifiers into the TCR beta cDNA libraries. TCRdb re-analysed the PCR reads in MiXCR, keeping a single row per CDR3 protein. The top ten clones hold about 4.5% of a sample with about 820,000 distinct CDR3 sequences, approximately 53% of them seen once. In the case of this clonotype: Antigen specificity is unknown.

The sequencing input was blood. The chain employs TRBV29-1 and TRBJ2-5; D is unclear. This receptor was obtained from a girl aged 10-17 years with multiple sclerosis. The DNA of the CDR3 is TGCAGCGTACCCGACGGCCAAGAGACCCAGTACTTC. It is translated as CSVPDGQETQYF.